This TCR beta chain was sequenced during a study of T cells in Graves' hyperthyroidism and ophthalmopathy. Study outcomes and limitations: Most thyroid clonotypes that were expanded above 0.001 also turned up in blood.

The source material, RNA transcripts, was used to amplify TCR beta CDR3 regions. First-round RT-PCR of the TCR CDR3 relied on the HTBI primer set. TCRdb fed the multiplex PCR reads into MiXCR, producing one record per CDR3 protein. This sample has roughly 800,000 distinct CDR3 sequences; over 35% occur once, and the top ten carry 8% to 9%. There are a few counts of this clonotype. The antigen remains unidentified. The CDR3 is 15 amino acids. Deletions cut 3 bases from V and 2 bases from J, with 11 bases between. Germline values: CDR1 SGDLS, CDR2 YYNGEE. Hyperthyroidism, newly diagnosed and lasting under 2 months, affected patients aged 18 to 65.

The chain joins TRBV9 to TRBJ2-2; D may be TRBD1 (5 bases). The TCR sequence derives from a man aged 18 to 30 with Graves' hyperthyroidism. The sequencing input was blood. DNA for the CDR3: TGTGCCAGCAGCGGTTCTAGGGGCAACACCGGGGAGCTGTTTTTT. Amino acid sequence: CASSGSRGNTGELFF.